This TCR beta chain was recovered during a study of cytomegalovirus exposure and HLA in healthy donors. Broader study findings: Investigators reported approximately 170 TCR beta chains as tied to cytomegalovirus.

Primers included in the PCR were 60 Vbeta and 13 Jbeta primers. Data came from immunoSEQ multiplex PCR; TCRdb stores just in-frame clones and leaves some out. Of 160,000 or so clones detected, 79% appear once; the ten largest clones hold more than 0.55%. Comments on this clone: What it binds is unknown.

The sequencing input was PBMCs. The sequence derives from a woman aged 40-49 years in good health and CMV-seronegative.

Here the CDR3 reads CASSIPTSSQYF. The CDR3 DNA follows: TGTGCCAGTAGTATCCCTACCTCTTCGCAGTATTTT. V is TRBV19 and J is TRBJ2-3, with D uncertain. The CDR3 spans 12 residues. The germline V and J ends were trimmed by 3 bases and 10 bases, with 11 bases remaining between them. Looked up from germline, CDR1 is LNHDA and CDR2 is SQIVND (reference sequence).